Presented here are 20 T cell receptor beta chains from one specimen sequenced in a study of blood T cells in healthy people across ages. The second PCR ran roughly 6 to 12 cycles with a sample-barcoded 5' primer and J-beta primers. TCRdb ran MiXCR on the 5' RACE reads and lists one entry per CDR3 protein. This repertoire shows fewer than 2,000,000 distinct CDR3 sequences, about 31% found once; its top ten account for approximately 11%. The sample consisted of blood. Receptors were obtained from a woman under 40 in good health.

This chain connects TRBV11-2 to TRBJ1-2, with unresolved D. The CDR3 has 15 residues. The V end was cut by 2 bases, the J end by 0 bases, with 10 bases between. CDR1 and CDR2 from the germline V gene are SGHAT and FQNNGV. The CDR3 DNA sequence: TGTGCCAGCAGCTTATCGGGGTCAGCTAACTATGGCTACACCTTC. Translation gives CASSLSGSANYGYTF.

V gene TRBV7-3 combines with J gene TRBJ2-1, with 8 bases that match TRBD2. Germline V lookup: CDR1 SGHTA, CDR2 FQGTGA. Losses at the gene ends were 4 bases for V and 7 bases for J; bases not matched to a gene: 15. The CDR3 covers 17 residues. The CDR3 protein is CASSSGGSSGSFNEQFF. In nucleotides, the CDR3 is TGTGCCAGCAGCTCGGGCGGCTCCAGCGGGAGTTTTAATGAGCAGTTCTTC.

CDR3 in amino acids: CASSQGALRRAYNEQFF. CDR3 bases: TGCGCCAGCAGCCAAGGGGCTCTCCGGCGGGCCTACAATGAGCAGTTCTTC. This chain links TRBV4-1 with TRBJ2-1, with D tentatively TRBD2 (5 bases). The ends were cut back, 1 base at V and 2 bases at J, with 15 bases in the middle. The CDR3 has 17 amino acids. CDR1 and CDR2 (germline): MGHRA, YSYEKL.

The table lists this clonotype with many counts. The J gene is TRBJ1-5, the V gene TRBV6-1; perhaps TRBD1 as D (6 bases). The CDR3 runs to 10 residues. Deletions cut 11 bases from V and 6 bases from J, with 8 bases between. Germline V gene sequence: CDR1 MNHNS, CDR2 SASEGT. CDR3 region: CAGGGQPQHF. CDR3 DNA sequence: TGTGCCGGAGGGGGTCAGCCCCAGCATTTT.

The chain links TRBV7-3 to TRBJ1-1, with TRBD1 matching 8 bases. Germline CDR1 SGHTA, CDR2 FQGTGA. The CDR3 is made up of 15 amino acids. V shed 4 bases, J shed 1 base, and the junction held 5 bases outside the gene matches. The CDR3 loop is CASSYGTGRNTEAFF. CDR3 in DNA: TGTGCCAGCAGCTACGGGACAGGCCGGAACACTGAAGCTTTCTTT.

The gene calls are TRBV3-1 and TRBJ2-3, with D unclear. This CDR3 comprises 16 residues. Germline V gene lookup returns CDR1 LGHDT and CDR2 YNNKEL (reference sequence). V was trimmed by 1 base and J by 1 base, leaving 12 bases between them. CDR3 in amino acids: CASSQVGRLGTDTQYF. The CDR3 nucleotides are TGTGCCAGCAGCCAAGTAGGACGACTCGGCACAGATACGCAGTATTTT.

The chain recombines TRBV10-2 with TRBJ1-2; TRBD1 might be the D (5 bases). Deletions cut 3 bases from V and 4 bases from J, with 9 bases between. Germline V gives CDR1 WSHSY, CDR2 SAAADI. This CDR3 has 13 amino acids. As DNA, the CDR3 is TGCGCCAGCAGTGATGGGGCGGTCTATGGCTACACCTTC. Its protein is CASSDGAVYGYTF.

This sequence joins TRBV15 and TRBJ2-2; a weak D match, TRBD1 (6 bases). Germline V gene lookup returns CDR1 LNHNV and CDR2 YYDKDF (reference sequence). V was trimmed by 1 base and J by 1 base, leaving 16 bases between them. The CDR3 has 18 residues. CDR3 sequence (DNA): TGTGCCACCAGCAGAGCGGAATTGGGACAAGAGAACACCGGGGAGCTGTTTTTT. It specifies CATSRAELGQENTGELFF.

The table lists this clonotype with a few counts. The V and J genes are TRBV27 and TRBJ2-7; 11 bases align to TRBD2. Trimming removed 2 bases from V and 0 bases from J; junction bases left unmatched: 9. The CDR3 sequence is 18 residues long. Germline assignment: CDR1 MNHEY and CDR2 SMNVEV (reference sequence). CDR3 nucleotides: TGTGCCAGCAGTTTAGGGCCTAGCGGGGGGCGGAGCTCCTACGAGCAGTACTTC. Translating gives CASSLGPSGGRSSYEQYF.

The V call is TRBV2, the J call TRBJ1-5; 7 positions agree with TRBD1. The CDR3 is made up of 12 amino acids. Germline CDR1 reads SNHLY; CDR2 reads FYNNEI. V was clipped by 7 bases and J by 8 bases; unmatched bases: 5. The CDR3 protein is CASNRGKEPQHF. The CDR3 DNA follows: TGTGCCAGCAACAGGGGCAAAGAGCCCCAGCATTTT. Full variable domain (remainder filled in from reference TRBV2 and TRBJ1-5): EPEVTQTPSHQVTQMGQEVILRCVPISNHLYFYWYRQILGQKVEFLVSFYNNEISEKSEIFDDQFSVERPDGSNFTLKIRSTKLEDSAMYFCASNRGKEPQHFGDGTRLSIL.

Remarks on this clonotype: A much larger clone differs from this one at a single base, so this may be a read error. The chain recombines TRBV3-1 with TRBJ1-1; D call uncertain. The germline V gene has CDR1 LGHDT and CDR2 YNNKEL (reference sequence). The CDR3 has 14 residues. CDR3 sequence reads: CAGSQVAGNTEAFF. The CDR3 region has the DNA TGTGCCGGCAGCCAAGTGGCCGGGAACACTGAAGCTTTCTTT.

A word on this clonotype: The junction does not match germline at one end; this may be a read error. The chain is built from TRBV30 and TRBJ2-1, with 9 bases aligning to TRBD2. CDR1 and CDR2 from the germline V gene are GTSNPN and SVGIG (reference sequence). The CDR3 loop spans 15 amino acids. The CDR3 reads CAWNPGGGAYDEQFF. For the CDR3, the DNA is TGTGCCTGGAACCCTGGCGGGGGGGCCTACGATGAGCAGTTCTTC.

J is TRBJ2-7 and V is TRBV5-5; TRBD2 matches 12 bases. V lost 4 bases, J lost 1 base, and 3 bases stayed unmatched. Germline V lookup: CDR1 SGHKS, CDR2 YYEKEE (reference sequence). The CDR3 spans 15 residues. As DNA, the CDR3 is TGTGCCAGCAGCATAGGACTAGCGGGATCCTACGAGCAGTACTTC. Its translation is CASSIGLAGSYEQYF.

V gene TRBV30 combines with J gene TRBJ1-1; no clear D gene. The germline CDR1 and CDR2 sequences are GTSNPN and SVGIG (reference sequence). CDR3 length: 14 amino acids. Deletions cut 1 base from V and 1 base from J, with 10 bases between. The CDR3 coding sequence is TGTGCCTGGAGTGCCACCGGGCCGAACACTGAAGCTTTCTTT. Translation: CAWSATGPNTEAFF.

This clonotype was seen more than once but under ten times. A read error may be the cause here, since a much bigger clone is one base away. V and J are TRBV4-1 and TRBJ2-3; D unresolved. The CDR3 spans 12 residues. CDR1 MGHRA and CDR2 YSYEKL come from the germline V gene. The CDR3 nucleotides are TGCGCCGGCAGCCAGATAGCAGATACGCAGTATTTT. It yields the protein CAGSQIADTQYF.

CDR3 nucleotides: TGTGCCAGCTCGACCCGGCCGGCCCTCGATAACCAGGCTAACTATGGCTACACCTTC. This gives the protein CASSTRPALDNQANYGYTF. This chain connects TRBV25-1 to TRBJ1-2; D call uncertain. V lost 8 bases to trimming and J lost 0 bases, with 28 bases between them. CDR3 length equals 19 residues. From germline, CDR1 is MGHDK and CDR2 SYGVNS.

This CDR3 reads CASSTGTGAGGYTF. In DNA, the CDR3 is TGTGCCAGCAGCACCGGGACAGGGGCGGGTGGCTACACCTTC. The chain employs TRBV9 and TRBJ1-2; 10 bases map to TRBD1. V dropped 4 bases and J dropped 7; count of bases not matched to a gene: 7. Germline CDR1 is SGDLS and CDR2 is YYNGEE. The CDR3 spans 14 residues. The whole variable domain, filled in from reference TRBV9 and TRBJ1-2, reads DSGVTQTPKHLITATGQRVTLRCSPRSGDLSVYWYQQSLDQGLQFLIQYYNGEERAKGNILERFSAQQFPDLHSELNLSSLELGDSALYFCASSTGTGAGGYTFGSGTRLTVV.

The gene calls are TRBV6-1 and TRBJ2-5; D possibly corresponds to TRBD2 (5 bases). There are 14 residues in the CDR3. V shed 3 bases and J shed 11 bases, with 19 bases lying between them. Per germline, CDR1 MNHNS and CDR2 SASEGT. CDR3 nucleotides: TGTGCCAGCAGTGATCGTGACTGGGCGTGGGAGCAGTACTTC. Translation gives CASSDRDWAWEQYF.

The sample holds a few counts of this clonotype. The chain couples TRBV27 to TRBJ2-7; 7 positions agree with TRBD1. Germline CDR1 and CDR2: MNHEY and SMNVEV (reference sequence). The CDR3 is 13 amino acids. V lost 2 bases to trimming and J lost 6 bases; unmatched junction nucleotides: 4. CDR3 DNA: TGTGCCAGCAGTTTAGGACAGGCCGGCGAGCAGTACTTC. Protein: CASSLGQAGEQYF.

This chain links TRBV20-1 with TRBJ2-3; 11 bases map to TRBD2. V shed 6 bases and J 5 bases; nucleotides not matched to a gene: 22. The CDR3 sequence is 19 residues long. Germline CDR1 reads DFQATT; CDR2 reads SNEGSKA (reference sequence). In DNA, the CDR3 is TGCAGTGCCGGACCCGACAGGTGGAAACTAGCGGGAGCTAGAGATACGCAGTATTTT. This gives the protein CSAGPDRWKLAGARDTQYF.